Listed below are T cell receptor beta chains from one sample, sequenced in a study of blood T cell repertoires in COVID-19. Profiled with immunoSEQ multiplex PCR; TCRdb holds only in-frame clones, not every one. The table includes fewer than 100,000 clones, 87% detected once. Sequencing was performed on peripheral blood. Receptors were obtained from a man aged 70-80 years with acute or convalescent COVID-19. CDR3s include the opening cysteine and the closing phenylalanine or tryptophan. D genes are given only for firm matches. Expanded clones get a size class; other rows say once, few or many, or leave the size out.

>TRBJ2-2|TRBV7-8|NA|NA
CASRLTSLHGELFF
TGTGCCAGCCGGCTGACTTCCTTGCACGGGGAGCTGTTTTTT
>TRBJ1-6|TRBV6-5|NA|TRBD1
CASSYERQGSNSPLHF
TGTGCCAGCAGTTACGAAAGACAGGGGAGTAATTCACCCCTCCACTTT
>TRBJ2-7|TRBV7-6|NA|TRBD2
CASSLEYGLAGGSSSYEQYF
TGTGCCAGCAGCCTTGAGTACGGACTAGCGGGGGGCTCTAGCTCCTACGAGCAGTACTTC
>TRBJ2-5|TRBV18|NA|TRBD1
CASSSADRGLYQETQYF
TGTGCCAGCTCATCAGCTGACAGGGGACTGTACCAAGAGACCCAGTACTTC
>TRBJ1-1|TRBV25-1|NA|NA
CASSEFTRNTEAFF
TGTGCCAGCAGTGAGTTTACACGGAACACTGAAGCTTTCTTT
>TRBJ2-3|TRBV18|NA|NA
CASSLIDTQYF
TGTGCCAGCTCACTTATAGATACGCAGTATTTT
>TRBJ1-1|TRBV5-5|NA|NA
CASSTQDYTEAFF
TGTGCCAGCAGCACCCAGGATTACACTGAAGCTTTCTTT
>TRBJ1-1|TRBV2|NA|NA
CASNPGQNTEAFF
TGTGCCAGCAACCCCGGACAGAACACTGAAGCTTTCTTT
>TRBJ1-2|TRBV29-1|NA|TRBD1
CSAGTGDNYGYTF
TGCAGCGCTGGGACAGGGGATAACTATGGCTACACCTTC
>TRBJ2-2|TRBV14|NA|TRBD2
CASRGGTNTGELFF
TGTGCCAGCAGGGGGGGGACCAACACCGGGGAGCTGTTTTTT
>TRBJ2-7|TRBV4-1|once|NA
CASSQDQAMGPYEQYF
TGCGCCAGCAGCCAAGATCAGGCCATGGGGCCCTACGAGCAGTACTTC
>TRBJ1-5|TRBV6-5|NA|TRBD1
CASSPDRGSQPQHF
TGTGCCAGCAGCCCGGACAGGGGGAGTCAGCCCCAGCATTTT
>TRBJ2-1|TRBV29-1|once|TRBD2
CSVAVEGDFGAGVSYNEQFF
TGCAGCGTTGCTGTAGAAGGGGATTTTGGGGCGGGGGTGTCCTACAATGAGCAGTTCTTC
>TRBJ1-1|TRBV5-1|NA|TRBD1
CASSWDRDTEAFF
TGCGCCAGCAGCTGGGACAGGGACACTGAAGCTTTCTTT
>TRBJ2-2|TRBV5-1|once|TRBD1
CASSSSGQLTGELFF
TGCGCCAGCAGCTCCTCGGGACAGCTCACCGGGGAGCTGTTTTTT
>TRBJ2-4|TRBV6-2/TRBV6-3|NA|NA
CASSNPGAKNIQYF
TGTGCCAGCAGTAATCCCGGGGCCAAAAACATTCAGTACTTC
>TRBJ1-5|TRBV7-8|few|NA
CASSPLLGSRGEPQHF
TGTGCCAGCAGCCCACTCCTGGGTTCACGGGGGGAGCCCCAGCATTTT
>TRBJ1-6|TRBV5-1|once|NA
CASSTGQSAYNSPLHF
TGCGCCAGCAGCACAGGACAGTCGGCCTATAATTCACCCCTCCACTTT
>TRBJ1-1|TRBV19|NA|TRBD1
CASRDRVDKNTEAFF
TGTGCCAGTAGGGACAGGGTAGATAAGAACACTGAAGCTTTCTTT
>TRBJ1-6|TRBV7-2|NA|NA
CASSFGQGNSPLHF
TGTGCCAGCAGCTTTGGGCAGGGTAATTCACCCCTCCACTTT
>TRBJ2-2|TRBV7-8|NA|TRBD2
CASSFSSGGARGGELFF
TGTGCCAGCAGCTTTAGTAGCGGGGGGGCTCGGGGCGGGGAGCTGTTTTTT
>TRBJ2-5|TRBV2|NA|TRBD2
CASSVASGGQGTQYF
TGTGCCAGCAGTGTAGCTAGCGGGGGTCAAGGGACCCAGTACTTC
>TRBJ1-2|TRBV9|once|TRBD1
CASTPQGQGFYGYTF
TGTGCCTCGACCCCACAGGGACAGGGGTTCTATGGCTACACCTTC
>TRBJ1-1|TRBV5-1|NA|NA
CASSLGQQNTEAFF
TGCGCCAGCAGCTTGGGACAGCAGAACACTGAAGCTTTCTTT
>TRBJ1-6|TRBV5-1|NA|TRBD1
CASSKYVPGQGANSPLHF
TGCGCCAGCAGCAAATACGTCCCGGGACAGGGGGCAAATTCACCCCTCCACTTT
>TRBJ2-3|TRBV3-1/TRBV3-2|once|TRBD2
CASSLFLGGFSTDTQYF
TGTGCCAGCAGCCTATTCTTGGGGGGGTTCTCCACAGATACGCAGTATTTT
>TRBJ2-4|TRBV5-4|once|TRBD1
CASSGPGQGINIQYF
TGTGCCAGCAGCGGACCGGGACAGGGGATTAACATTCAGTACTTC
>TRBJ1-4|TRBV27|once|TRBD1
CASSLGTGGEEKLFF
TGTGCCAGCAGTTTAGGCACAGGGGGTGAAGAAAAACTGTTTTTT
>TRBJ1-2|TRBV19|NA|TRBD1
CASSVNSDRGYGYTF
TGTGCCAGTAGTGTCAACTCGGACAGGGGCTATGGCTACACCTTC
>TRBJ1-2|TRBV28|few|NA
CASSSLSPGSHRYGYTF
TGTGCCAGCAGTAGCTTATCCCCCGGGAGTCATCGCTATGGCTACACCTTC
>TRBJ1-1|TRBV19|once|NA
CASLGADTEAFF
TGTGCCAGCCTTGGAGCAGACACTGAAGCTTTCTTT
>TRBJ2-5|TRBV2|once|TRBD1
CASSPDRGRETQYF
TGTGCCAGCAGCCCTGACAGGGGGAGAGAGACCCAGTACTTC
>TRBJ1-1|TRBV3-1/TRBV3-2|NA|NA
CASSQIQHTEAFF
TGTGCCAGCAGCCAGATACAACACACTGAAGCTTTCTTT
>TRBJ2-3|TRBV7-3|NA|TRBD2
CASSSRLAGEPTDTQYF
TGTGCCAGCAGCTCAAGACTAGCGGGGGAACCCACAGATACGCAGTATTTT
>TRBJ2-2|TRBV19|once|NA
CASSMNRPPNTGELFF
TGTGCCAGTAGTATGAACAGGCCACCGAACACCGGGGAGCTGTTTTTT
>TRBJ1-1|TRBV19|NA|TRBD1
CASSIGDRHTEAFF
TGTGCCAGTAGTATAGGGGACAGGCACACTGAAGCTTTCTTT
>TRBJ1-6|TRBV30|NA|NA
CAWNLVRGGSPLHF
TGTGCCTGGAATCTTGTTAGGGGTGGGTCACCCCTCCACTTT
>TRBJ1-1|TRBV28|NA|NA
CASRARTILRGGTEAFF
TGTGCCAGCAGGGCCAGGACAATTTTAAGAGGGGGCACTGAAGCTTTCTTT
>TRBJ1-1|TRBV5-1|few|NA
CASSLAAREGEAFF
TGCGCCAGCAGCTTGGCAGCCAGGGAGGGTGAAGCTTTCTTT
>TRBJ1-6|TRBV5-4|NA|NA
CASSLDTMTGVNSPLHF
TGTGCCAGCAGCTTGGACACGATGACAGGAGTTAATTCACCCCTCCACTTT